This TCR beta chain was obtained from a study of identical twins. Study-level points and caveats: Excess twin sharing in beta out-of-frame sequences was weaker.

Each CDR3 protein is one row after TCRdb ran MiXCR on the 5' RACE reads. Of 540,000 or so distinct CDR3 sequences listed, about a fifth are singletons. This clonotype was detected a few times. Its cognate antigen is unknown. The sample was also linked to a second study, of yellow fever vaccine responses in identical twins.

This sequence originates from a woman aged 18 to 35 in good health. The source material was CD4+ T cells sorted from blood.

The CDR3 DNA follows: TGTGCCAGCAGCTTGTTCCTCTCTGGAAACACCATATATTTT. Encoded protein: CASSLFLSGNTIYF. The chain couples TRBV5-6 to TRBJ1-3; D is uncertain. Germline V gene lookup returns CDR1 SGHDT and CDR2 YYEEEE. Trimming pared 1 base from V and 0 bases from J, leaving 5 bases between. CDR3 length: 14 amino acids.